The T cell receptor beta chain under discussion was sequenced for a study of blood T cell repertoires in COVID-19 (dated by TCRdb to the early 2020s). In terms of the full investigation: Samples from collaborators originated in the United States, Italy and Spain and spanned both the acute and convalescent phases of COVID-19. The repertoires were made available in a free public database intended to serve as a resource for research on the immune response to SARS-CoV-2. Where available, HLA class I and class II types were obtained from metadata supplied by the sample provider rather than from assay-based typing. The sample metadata nearly always contained a de-identified subject ID, COVID-19 status, age in years and sex. The material from the prospective study consisted of cDNA or gDNA derived from T cells, B-cell-depleted T cells, or PBMCs. The samples were drawn from the first 160 participants of the ongoing ImmuneRACE study and from about 1,200 subjects provided by 6 global collaborators. The dataset comprised deeply sampled blood TCRbeta repertoires from subjects exposed to, actively infected with, or recovered from COVID-19.

TCRbeta CDR3 regions were amplified from genomic DNA using the immunoSEQ Assay, a bias-controlled multiplex PCR. The source study handled its data this way. Within the assay, amplification of reference gene primers was used to estimate how many nucleated cells each sample contained. To quantify the absolute abundance of each unique TCRbeta CDR3 rearrangement, sequence reads were collapsed and filtered. For each sample, productive Simpson clonality was calculated by taking the square root of Simpson's diversity index across productive rearrangements. TCRdb stores this immuneACCESS table with in-frame sequences only. Part of the clones is absent; in the studies checked, under half of the shortfall reflects unresolved V genes, and no reason is known for the rest. V and J calls and clone size are those listed in that table; D and trimming were worked out from the DNA. Here the sample has about 69,000 clones; more than 80% occur a single time. The top ten clonotypes cover roughly 13% of the sample.

Points the paper makes about the study in general: The quantity of clinical and demographic metadata differed by source and by participant and was supplied without curation.

Notes on this clone: The antigen it binds to is not known. Within one base of it there is no much larger clone, and no base qualities were kept.

One collaborating source in Seattle enrolled patients while the patients were actively infected and followed the patients over time throughout the course of disease. Whole blood was collected in K2EDTA tubes by collaborating institutions according to the institutions' own protocols. For TCRbeta analysis, collaborator samples were shipped as frozen whole blood, as isolated PBMCs, or as DNA extracted from either sample type. A distance of 8 bases separates the germline ends of V and J, which lose 7 bases and 7 bases respectively. CDR1 and CDR2 (ENHRY, SYGVKD) derive from the germline V gene. Its CDR3 holds 11 amino acids, cysteine through phenylalanine. Kept here is only the CDR3 DNA, which spans 33 bases and is read in frame from base 1.

The receptor was derived from a man between 50 and 59 years old with COVID-19, enrolled during active disease. The sequenced material came from peripheral blood. The sequence is built from TRBV10-3 and TRBJ2-1; no D gene call is confident. The nucleotide sequence is TGTGCCATCAATACTCGGAATGAGCAGTTCTTC. This sequence encodes CAINTRNEQFF.